This T cell receptor (beta chain) is drawn from a study of identical twins. This clonotype has just a few counts. Its specificity is not known. Study results and caveats: Interpretation of the results relied on cross-sectional statistical analysis and not on following the same donors. While abundant cord blood beta clonotypes carried fewer insertions, memory repertoires showed no such pattern. One should note that invariant MAIT and iNKT cells could partly confound zero-insertion analyses.

The CDR3 totals 14 residues. Germline V CDR1 and CDR2: MNHEY, SVGEGT. Trimming cost V 5 bases and J 7 bases, with 18 bases left between them. All donors were healthy Caucasians. TCRdb analysed the 5' RACE reads with MiXCR anew, one entry per CDR3 protein. The sample gives approximately 690,000 distinct CDR3 sequences, 5.5% to 6.5% of which show up once; 1.5% to 2% is in the top ten. The genes are TRBV6-2 or TRBV6-3 and TRBJ2-7; D uncertain. The sequenced sample was naive T cells sorted from blood. The clonotype originates from a man younger than 35 in good health. DNA of the CDR3: TGTGCCAGCAGTCGCTCGACAACCCTTCGGGAGCAGTACTTC. Amino acids: CASSRSTTLREQYF.